Listed here are 9 T cell receptor beta chains from one sample, sequenced in a study of cytomegalovirus exposure and HLA in healthy donors. The table came from immunoSEQ multiplex PCR; TCRdb's copy has only in-frame clones and leaves some out. This table holds about 130,000 clones, over 90% found once. Sequencing was carried out using PBMCs. The receptors stem from a man aged 18 to 29 in good health and CMV-seropositive.

There are many counts of this clone. The chain combines TRBV11-3 with TRBJ2-3, with TRBD2 matching 9 bases. CDR1 SGHNT and CDR2 YENEEA come from the germline V gene. This CDR3 contains 15 residues. V lost 1 base and J lost 5; bases outside the gene matches: 4. The CDR3 loop is CASSLGIAGEDTQYF. DNA for the CDR3: TGTGCCAGCAGCTTAGGTATAGCGGGAGAAGATACGCAGTATTTT.

The chain recombines TRBV7-9 with TRBJ1-3, with D maybe TRBD1 (6 bases). The ends were cut back, 5 bases at V and 0 bases at J, with 11 bases in the middle. CDR3 size: 15 residues. Germline CDR1 is SEHNR and CDR2 is FQNEAQ (reference sequence). The CDR3 DNA follows: TGTGCCAGCAGCCCGACAGGCCCCTCTGGAAACACCATATATTTT. Its translation: CASSPTGPSGNTIYF.

In its sample, this clone was seen once. The CDR3 region is CASSLGAGTTEAFF. CDR3 DNA sequence: TGTGCCAGCAGCTTGGGGGCCGGGACAACTGAAGCTTTCTTT. The chain carries TRBV7-9 and TRBJ1-1; tentative D call: TRBD1 (6 bases). The germline CDR1 and CDR2 sequences are SEHNR and FQNEAQ (reference sequence). The CDR3 contains 14 residues. Trimming shortened V by 3 bases and J by 5 bases, and 13 bases separated the two germline ends. The full variable domain, its missing parts supplied by reference TRBV7-9 and TRBJ1-1, is DTGVSQNPRHKITKRGQNVTFRCDPISEHNRLYWYRQTLGQGPEFLTYFQNEAQLEKSRLLSDRFSAERPKGSFSTLEIQRTEQGDSAMYLCASSLGAGTTEAFFGQGTRLTVV.

The V call is TRBV5-4, the J call TRBJ1-1; D possibly corresponds to TRBD1 (6 bases). This CDR3 has 14 amino acids. With 4 bases removed from V and 0 bases from J, the gap between germline ends came to 10 bases. Germline CDR1 and CDR2: SGHNT and YYREEE (reference sequence). The CDR3 sequence is CASSRGQMNTEAFF. CDR3 nucleotide sequence: TGTGCCAGCAGCCGCGGACAGATGAACACTGAAGCTTTCTTT.

The chain joins TRBV5-1 to TRBJ2-3; TRBD2 matches at 10 bases. Germline V gene lookup returns CDR1 SGHRS and CDR2 YFSETQ. Losses at the gene ends were 5 bases for V and 4 bases for J; bases not matched to a gene: 10. This CDR3 region has 16 residues. The CDR3 nucleotides read TGCGCCAGCAGGGGTGGGCTAGCGGGAGTCGCAGATACGCAGTATTTT. It yields the protein CASRGGLAGVADTQYF. The variable domain in full, completed from reference TRBV5-1 and TRBJ2-3, reads KAGVTQTPRYLIKTRGQQVTLSCSPISGHRSVSWYQQTPGQGLQFLFEYFSETQRNKGNFPGRFSGRQFSNSRSEMNVSTLELGDSALYLCASRGGLAGVADTQYFGPGTRLTVL.

V and J are TRBV5-5 and TRBJ2-5, with D perhaps TRBD2 (5 bases). The CDR3 is 13 amino acids. Germline V gene sequence: CDR1 SGHKS, CDR2 YYEKEE (reference sequence). V was cut by 4 bases and J by 4 bases, with 11 bases left in between. The CDR3 DNA is TGTGCCAGCAGCCCGGGGAGTGCAGAGACCCAGTACTTC. It encodes CASSPGSAETQYF.

V and J are TRBV2 and TRBJ2-3; TRBD2 aligns across 7 bases. The CDR3 extends over 14 amino acids. Losses at the gene ends were 6 bases for V and 2 bases for J; bases not matched to a gene: 5. CDR1 is SNHLY, CDR2 FYNNEI, per germline. As DNA, the CDR3 is TGTGCCAGCAGGACCGGGACTACCACAGATACGCAGTATTTT. Protein product: CASRTGTTTDTQYF. Full variable domain (rest looked up from reference TRBV2 and TRBJ2-3): EPEVTQTPSHQVTQMGQEVILRCVPISNHLYFYWYRQILGQKVEFLVSFYNNEISEKSEIFDDQFSVERPDGSNFTLKIRSTKLEDSAMYFCASRTGTTTDTQYFGPGTRLTVL.

V usage is TRBV6-6 and J usage is TRBJ1-2; 10 nucleotides line up with TRBD1. The CDR3 has 12 amino acids. The trim removed 8 bases at V and 8 bases at J, leaving 5 bases unmatched. Germline V gives CDR1 MNHNY, CDR2 SVGAGI (reference sequence). The CDR3 DNA follows: TGTGCCAGCCGACAGGGGGCTGACGGCTACACCTTC. It yields the protein CASRQGADGYTF.

The V gene is TRBV7-9, the J gene TRBJ2-7, with TRBD2 matching 8 bases. J gave up 5 bases and V 1 base, and 7 bases lay outside the gene matches. The CDR3 loop spans 15 amino acids. The germline V gene encodes CDR1 SEHNR and CDR2 FQNEAQ (reference sequence). The DNA of the CDR3 is TGTGCCAGCAGCTTAGAGGCGGGGGGATCGGACGAGCAGTACTTC. It encodes CASSLEAGGSDEQYF.